These 15 T cell receptor beta chains were sequenced from one sample in a study of blood T cell repertoires in COVID-19. Here immunoSEQ multiplex PCR was the method, and the copy in TCRdb shows in-frame clones only, minus some. The sample yields about 120,000 clones, 70% to 75% seen once. Sequenced sample: peripheral blood. These TCRs come from a man aged 60 to 75 with acute or convalescent COVID-19.

The chain joins TRBV3-1 (or the pseudogene TRBV3-2) to TRBJ1-4; D ambiguous. CDR1 is LGHDT, CDR2 YNNKEL, per germline (reference sequence). V was clipped by 4 bases and J by 0 bases, with 6 bases between them. The CDR3 extends over 14 amino acids. The CDR3 DNA reads as TGTGCCAGCAGCCTTCAGGCAACTAATGAAAAACTGTTTTTT. This translates into CASSLQATNEKLFF.

For this clone: The sample holds other DNA sequences that translate to the same CDR3. The chain employs TRBV5-1 and TRBJ1-2; D remains ambiguous. In germline, CDR1 is SGHRS, CDR2 YFSETQ. The V gene lost 1 base and the J gene lost 1 base, with 5 bases spanning the gap. CDR3 length equals 13 residues. The CDR3 here is CASSLLSNYGYTF. DNA for the CDR3: TGCGCCAGCAGCTTGCTTAGTAACTATGGCTACACCTTC.

This chain links TRBV6-5 with TRBJ1-1; D may be TRBD1 (5 bases). The V end lost 7 bases, the J end lost 5 bases, and 14 bases lay between the germline ends. This CDR3 is built from 13 residues. The V gene's germline CDR1 is MNHEY and CDR2 SVGAGI. CDR3 DNA sequence: TGTGCCAGCACGGAGGGCTCAGGGACTGAAGCTTTCTTT. Protein product: CASTEGSGTEAFF.

In its sample, this clone was seen once. The V and J genes are TRBV2 and TRBJ1-1, with a weak D call TRBD1 (5 bases). The CDR3 length is 14 residues. CDR1 is SNHLY and CDR2 is FYNNEI in the germline V gene. V was pared by 7 bases and J by 8 bases, with 20 bases between. CDR3: CASKKTGNGREAFF. The CDR3 DNA reads as TGTGCCAGCAAAAAAACAGGTAATGGCCGCGAAGCTTTCTTT.

This rearrangement joins TRBV11-2 to TRBJ1-2; 8 nucleotides line up with TRBD1. Germline V lookup: CDR1 SGHAT, CDR2 FQNNGV. With V trimmed by 5 bases and J by 0 bases, 8 bases remained unmatched. The CDR3 covers 16 residues. CDR3 residues: CASSPGTGSSNYGYTF. CDR3 in DNA: TGTGCCAGCAGCCCCGGGACAGGATCCTCTAACTATGGCTACACCTTC. Filled out from reference TRBV11-2 and TRBJ1-2, the complete variable domain reads EAGVAQSPRYKIIEKRQSVAFWCNPISGHATLYWYQQILGQGPKLLIQFQNNGVVDDSQLPKDRFSAERLKGVDSTLKIQPAKLEDSAVYLCASSPGTGSSNYGYTFGSGTRLTVV.

V and J are TRBV6-1 and TRBJ1-2; perhaps TRBD1 as D (5 bases). Germline V lookup: CDR1 MNHNS, CDR2 SASEGT. V lost 2 bases and J 2 bases, leaving 12 bases between the germline ends. The CDR3 loop spans 15 amino acids. For the CDR3, the DNA is TGTGCCAGCAGTGAAATGGCCGGGGGGAACTATGGCTACACCTTC. Its protein product is CASSEMAGGNYGYTF.

The rearrangement joins TRBV5-1 to TRBJ2-4; 11 bases agree with TRBD2. CDR1 is SGHRS and CDR2 is YFSETQ in the germline V gene. The trim removed 3 bases at V and 4 bases at J, leaving 6 bases unmatched. This CDR3 region has 16 residues. The CDR3 bases are TGCGCCAGCAGCTCATTAGCGGGGGGGCCGAAAAACATTCAGTACTTC. Its translation is CASSSLAGGPKNIQYF.

This clone was recorded a few times. CDR3 loop: CASSDTGSSTGELFF. CDR3 sequence (DNA): TGCGCCAGCAGTGACACGGGATCAAGCACCGGGGAGCTGTTTTTT. The chain joins TRBV10-1 to TRBJ2-2, with D possibly matching TRBD2 (5 bases). The germline V and J ends were trimmed by 3 bases and 4 bases, with 12 bases remaining between them. The length of the CDR3 is 15 residues. Germline V CDR1 and CDR2: WNHNN, SYGVQD (reference sequence).

This clone was counted between two and nine times. The chain combines TRBV15 with TRBJ1-3; D gene uncertain. Trimming took off 0 bases at V and 2 bases at J, with 11 bases between the two ends. Germline V lookup: CDR1 LNHNV, CDR2 YYDKDF (reference sequence). CDR3 size: 16 residues. The CDR3 nucleotides read TGTGCCACCAGCAGAGATCTCGGCAGGACTGGAAACACCATATATTTT. This gives the protein CATSRDLGRTGNTIYF.

This chain links TRBV11-2 with TRBJ2-3; 13 bases align to TRBD2. Germline loops: CDR1 SGHAT, CDR2 FQNNGV. This CDR3 has 16 residues. The V and J ends lost 5 bases and 5 bases, in that order; junction bases with no gene match: 7. The CDR3 DNA follows: TGTGCCAGCAGCACTGGGACTAGCGGGAATGTAGATACGCAGTATTTT. Encoded protein: CASSTGTSGNVDTQYF.

The chain has TRBV6-5 and TRBJ2-3, with TRBD1 as a possible D gene (5 bases). Per germline, CDR1 MNHEY and CDR2 SVGAGI. V lost 6 bases to trimming and J lost 0 bases, with 10 bases between them. The CDR3 sequence is 14 residues long. This CDR3 is CASRQGWSTDTQYF. CDR3 coding DNA: TGTGCCAGCAGGCAGGGTTGGAGCACAGATACGCAGTATTTT.

This chain uses TRBV10-3 with TRBJ2-1, with 10 bases lining up with TRBD1. This CDR3 is 15 amino acids long. Germline values: CDR1 ENHRY, CDR2 SYGVKD. Germline trimming cut 8 bases from V and 8 bases from J; bases unmatched to any gene: 12. CDR3 in DNA: TGTGCCATCGAAGATGCCGGGACAGGGGTTGATGAGCAGTTCTTC. Residues: CAIEDAGTGVDEQFF.

The count of this clone is one. V usage is TRBV3-1 (or the pseudogene TRBV3-2) and J usage is TRBJ2-7; TRBD2 aligns across 8 bases. Germline V gene lookup returns CDR1 LGHDT and CDR2 YNNKEL (reference sequence). CDR3 length: 14 amino acids. V lost 1 base to trimming and J lost 8 bases; unmatched junction nucleotides: 7. The CDR3 nucleotides read TGTGCCAGCAGCCAAGGGACTAGCCTACCCCAGCAGTACTTC. Protein product: CASSQGTSLPQQYF.

The chain is built from TRBV10-2 and TRBJ1-2; D is uncertain. Germline-derived CDR1 and CDR2 are WSHSY and SAAADI. The CDR3 is 13 residues long. Trimming pared 6 bases from V and 0 bases from J, leaving 8 bases between. The chain's CDR3 is CASSSGPNYGYTF. The DNA for the CDR3 is TGCGCCAGCAGCTCGGGTCCTAACTATGGCTACACCTTC.

The chain carries TRBV5-1 and TRBJ2-1, with TRBD2 as a possible D gene (5 bases). The V gene's germline CDR1 is SGHRS and CDR2 YFSETQ. Trimming took off 0 bases at V and 1 base at J, with 11 bases between the two ends. The CDR3 consists of 16 residues. In DNA, the CDR3 is TGCGCCAGCAGCTTGGGGCGGGCCCTTTCCTACAATGAGCAGTTCTTC. Protein: CASSLGRALSYNEQFF.